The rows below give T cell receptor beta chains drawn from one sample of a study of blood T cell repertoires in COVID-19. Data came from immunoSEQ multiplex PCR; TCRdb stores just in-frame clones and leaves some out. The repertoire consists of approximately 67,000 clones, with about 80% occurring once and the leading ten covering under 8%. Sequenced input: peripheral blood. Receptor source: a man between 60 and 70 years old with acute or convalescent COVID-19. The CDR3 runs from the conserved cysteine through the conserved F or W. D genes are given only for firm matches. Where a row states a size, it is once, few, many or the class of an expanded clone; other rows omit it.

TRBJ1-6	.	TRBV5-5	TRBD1	CASSLAGQLNSPLHF	TGTGCCAGCAGCTTGGCGGGACAGCTTAATTCACCCCTCCACTTT
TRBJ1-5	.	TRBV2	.	CASSLTGQPQHF	TGTGCCAGCAGTTTAACGGGTCAGCCCCAGCATTTT
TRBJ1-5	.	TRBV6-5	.	CASAEGVNQPQHF	TGTGCCAGCGCCGAGGGGGTCAATCAGCCCCAGCATTTT
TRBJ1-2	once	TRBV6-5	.	CASSYSQRTAIYGYTF	TGTGCCAGCAGTTACTCGCAGCGGACAGCGATATATGGCTACACCTTC
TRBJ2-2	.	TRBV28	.	CAGAGNTGELFF	TGTGCCGGAGCGGGGAACACCGGGGAGCTGTTTTTT
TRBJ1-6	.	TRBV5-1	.	CASSLGDTGNSPLHF	TGCGCCAGCAGCTTGGGGGACACGGGAAATTCACCCCTCCACTTT
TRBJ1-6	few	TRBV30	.	CAWSALSRGRGSPLHF	TGTGCCTGGAGTGCCCTCTCCAGGGGAAGGGGTTCACCCCTCCACTTT
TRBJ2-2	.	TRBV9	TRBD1	CASKRTGGANTGELFF	TGTGCCAGCAAAAGGACAGGGGGCGCGAACACCGGGGAGCTGTTTTTT
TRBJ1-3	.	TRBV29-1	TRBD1	CSVRTGLGGNTIYF	TGCAGCGTCCGGACAGGGCTAGGTGGAAACACCATATATTTT
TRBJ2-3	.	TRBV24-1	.	CATSDLGDTQYF	TGTGCCACCAGTGATCTCGGGGATACGCAGTATTTT
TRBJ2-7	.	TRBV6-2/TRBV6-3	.	CASSYSGSYEQYF	TGTGCCAGCAGTTATAGCGGCAGTTACGAGCAGTACTTC
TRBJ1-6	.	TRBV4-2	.	CASSQEASSYNSPLHF	TGTGCCAGCAGCCAAGAGGCTAGCTCCTATAATTCACCCCTCCACTTT
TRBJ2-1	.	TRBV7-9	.	CASRPGQRDEQFF	TGTGCCAGCAGGCCCGGGCAGCGGGATGAGCAGTTCTTC
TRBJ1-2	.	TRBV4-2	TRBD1	CASRLQGGYGYTF	TGTGCCAGCAGATTACAGGGGGGCTATGGCTACACCTTC
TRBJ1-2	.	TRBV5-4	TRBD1	CASRDDRGAYGYTF	TGTGCCAGCAGAGATGACAGGGGAGCGTATGGCTACACCTTC
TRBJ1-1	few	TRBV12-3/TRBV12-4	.	CASRSDSSTEAFF	TGTGCCAGCAGATCGGACAGTAGCACTGAAGCTTTCTTT